Listed here are 26 T cell receptor beta chains from one sample, sequenced in a study of T cells in Graves' hyperthyroidism and ophthalmopathy. There were TCR beta CDR3 regions amplified from RNA transcripts. HTBI primers were the set used in a first-round RT-PCR of the TCR CDR3. TCRdb re-derived calls from the multiplex PCR reads in MiXCR, one entry per CDR3 protein. This table has fewer than 110,000 distinct CDR3 sequences, about 50% appearing once. The sample was blood. Receptor source: a man aged 40-50 years with Graves' hyperthyroidism.

This chain links TRBV15 with TRBJ2-5, with 13 nucleotides matching TRBD2. Trimming removed 4 bases from V and 6 bases from J; junction bases left unmatched: 8. The CDR3 has 16 amino acids. CDR1 and CDR2 from the germline V gene are LNHNV and YYDKDF (reference sequence). The CDR3 here is CATSTPGLAGSKTQYF. CDR3 nucleotides: TGTGCCACCAGCACCCCGGGACTAGCGGGGTCAAAGACCCAGTACTTC.

In this sample, this clonotype turned up many times. The chain combines TRBV2 with TRBJ2-2; perhaps D is TRBD1 or TRBD2 (5 bases each). V was pared by 10 bases and J by 0 bases, with 18 bases between. The CDR3 has 16 residues. CDR1 is SNHLY and CDR2 is FYNNEI in the germline V gene. In DNA, the CDR3 is TGTGCCATCCAGGGACCCGCTTACGCGAACACCGGGGAGCTGTTTTTT. This gives the protein CAIQGPAYANTGELFF. The whole variable domain, remainder taken from reference TRBV2 and TRBJ2-2, is EPEVTQTPSHQVTQMGQEVILRCVPISNHLYFYWYRQILGQKVEFLVSFYNNEISEKSEIFDDQFSVERPDGSNFTLKIRSTKLEDSAMYFCAIQGPAYANTGELFFGEGSRLTVL.

The chain uses TRBV5-4 and TRBJ1-2, with D tentatively TRBD1 (5 bases). The CDR3 is 14 residues long. CDR1 and CDR2 from the germline V gene are SGHNT and YYREEE (reference sequence). V lost 4 bases, J lost 10 bases, and 20 bases lay in between. CDR3 sequence: CASSPGLAGGTYTF. In DNA form, the CDR3 reads TGTGCCAGCAGCCCTGGACTAGCGGGGGGGACCTACACCTTC.

As regards this clonotype: A much larger clone differs from this one at a single base, so this may be a read error. J is TRBJ1-2 and V is TRBV12-3 or TRBV12-4; D is possibly TRBD1 (6 bases). The CDR3 extends over 14 amino acids. Trimming left V 8 bases short and J 8 bases short, with 21 bases between. The CDR3 DNA is TGTGCCAGCGGTAAAAGGGGGGATCAAAGGGGCTACACCTTC. This gives the protein CASGKRGDQRGYTF.

This chain connects TRBV7-2 to TRBJ2-2; a weak D match, TRBD2 (5 bases). CDR3 length equals 13 residues. Trimming took 4 bases from V and 5 from J, leaving 8 bases between them. Germline values: CDR1 SGHTA, CDR2 FQGNSA. The CDR3 nucleotides read TGTGCCAGCAGCTCGCTAGCAACCGGGGAGCTGTTTTTT. It is translated as CASSSLATGELFF.

This clonotype has a count of ten or more. The chain has TRBV5-1 and TRBJ1-2; no definite D call. CDR1 is SGHRS, CDR2 YFSETQ, per germline. Trimming removed 4 bases from V and 3 bases from J, with 13 bases in between. The CDR3 has 14 amino acids. The CDR3 region has the DNA TGCGCCAGCAGCCCCGGACGAGGAGACTATGGCTACACCTTC. This codes for CASSPGRGDYGYTF.

The count of this clonotype is one. The chain couples TRBV27 to TRBJ2-7, with 10 bases identical to TRBD1. The V segment lost 3 bases and the J segment 4 bases; nucleotides outside the gene matches: 6. The CDR3 consists of 15 residues. Per germline, CDR1 MNHEY and CDR2 SMNVEV (reference sequence). The DNA for the CDR3 is TGTGCCAGCAGTTTCGAGGGACAGGGGAAGTACGAGCAGTACTTC. Translation gives CASSFEGQGKYEQYF.

This clonotype has at least ten counts. The rearrangement joins TRBV6-5 to TRBJ2-5, with D perhaps TRBD1 or TRBD2 (5 bases each). The CDR3 sequence is 16 residues long. Germline CDR1 and CDR2: MNHEY and SVGAGI. Trimming took 0 bases from V and 4 from J, leaving 15 bases between them. The CDR3 spells CASSYSGGNGLETQYF. DNA of the CDR3: TGTGCCAGCAGTTACTCTGGGGGAAATGGGTTAGAGACCCAGTACTTC.

As concerns this clonotype: The CDR3 does not end in the conserved phenylalanine or tryptophan, so this is likely a read error. This chain uses TRBV20-1 with TRBJ1-1; 8 nucleotides agree with TRBD1. Looked up from germline, CDR1 is DFQATT and CDR2 is SNEGSKA (reference sequence). The CDR3 is made up of 14 amino acids. CDR3 protein: CGAPRQGTNTKAFC. The CDR3, as DNA: TGCGGTGCTCCCCGACAGGGGACGAACACTAAAGCTTTCTGT.

The chain employs TRBV10-2 and TRBJ2-7; D gene unclear. The V and J ends lost 9 bases and 1 base respectively, with 4 bases between them. The CDR3 extends over 10 amino acids. CDR1 is WSHSY and CDR2 is SAAADI in the germline V gene. CDR3: CARSSYEQYF. CDR3 in DNA: TGCGCCAGAAGTTCCTACGAGCAGTACTTC.

The chain employs TRBV2 and TRBJ1-5, with 8 bases matching TRBD1. The germline V gene has CDR1 SNHLY and CDR2 FYNNEI. The CDR3 covers 16 residues. V lost 5 bases, J lost 9 bases, and 15 bases stayed unmatched. CDR3 coding DNA: TGTGCCAGCAGTACCAGCCGGGACAGGTGGCAACCGCCCCAGCATTTT. This encodes CASSTSRDRWQPPQHF.

CDR3 in amino acids: CASSIGSGSYGYTF. DNA of the CDR3: TGTGCCAGTAGTATTGGGTCCGGGAGCTATGGCTACACCTTC. The chain combines TRBV19 with TRBJ1-2; D is undetermined. The germline gives CDR1 LNHDA, CDR2 SQIVND (reference sequence). V was shortened by 3 bases and J by 4 bases, with 12 bases between the two germline ends. CDR3 size: 14 residues.

There are many counts of this clonotype. The V gene is TRBV20-1, the J gene TRBJ2-3; 9 bases fit TRBD2. J was trimmed by 4 bases and V by 7 bases; bases with no gene match: 9. Germline-derived CDR1 and CDR2 are DFQATT and SNEGSKA (reference sequence). This CDR3 comprises 14 residues. For the CDR3, the DNA is TGCAGTGAGGTGATGGTAGCGGGAGCAGATACGCAGTATTTT. The encoded protein is CSEVMVAGADTQYF.

This clonotype appeared many times. This chain uses TRBV5-1 with TRBJ2-1, with 9 bases that match TRBD2. The J segment lost 8 bases and the V segment lost 4 bases, leaving 16 bases of the junction unmatched. There are 17 residues in the CDR3. Germline V lookup: CDR1 SGHRS, CDR2 YFSETQ. The CDR3 sequence is CASSPDPGGRAADEQFF. Written as DNA, the CDR3 is TGCGCCAGCAGCCCGGACCCGGGCGGGAGGGCCGCGGATGAGCAGTTCTTC.

This chain connects TRBV20-1 to TRBJ2-7; D unclear. The last part of the DNA fits TRBJ2-1 better; the J call may be wrong. The CDR3 is 14 residues long. Germline V lookup: CDR1 DFQATT, CDR2 SNEGSKA (reference sequence). The CDR3 bases are TGCAGTGCTAGCTGGTATGAAGGCTTCAAGGAGCAGTTCTTC. Translating gives CSASWYEGFKEQFF.

The genes are TRBV7-6 and TRBJ2-2; 13 bases fit TRBD2. CDR1 and CDR2 (germline): SGHVS, FNYEAQ. J gave up 1 base and V 1 base, and 0 bases lay outside the gene matches. The CDR3 extends over 17 amino acids. Here the CDR3 DNA reads TGTGCCAGCAGCTTAGGACTAGCGGGGGGGAACACCGGGGAGCTGTTTTTT. It codes for CASSLGLAGGNTGELFF.

This rearrangement joins TRBV19 to TRBJ1-2, with D possibly being TRBD1 (6 bases). The V gene's germline CDR1 is LNHDA and CDR2 SQIVND (reference sequence). This CDR3 region has 18 residues. Trimming shortened V by 5 bases and J by 6 bases, and 28 bases separated the two germline ends. The CDR3, as DNA: TGTGCCAGTAGTTCCCCTAGCGGGGGGACAATCGGAGTCCATGGCTACACCTTC. Translation gives CASSSPSGGTIGVHGYTF.

This clonotype was recorded many times. This chain links TRBV2 with TRBJ1-1, with a tentative D call TRBD1 (5 bases). Per germline, CDR1 SNHLY and CDR2 FYNNEI. The CDR3 is 13 residues long. V lost 5 bases and J 1 base, leaving 8 bases between the germline ends. The CDR3 here is CASSIGANTEAFF. The CDR3 coding sequence is TGTGCCAGCAGTATAGGGGCGAACACTGAAGCTTTCTTT.

In this sample, this clonotype turned up once. The CDR3 DNA is TGTGCCAGTAGTAGGAGGACAGGTTATAATTCACCCCTCCACTTT. Amino acids: CASSRRTGYNSPLHF. This chain joins TRBV19 and TRBJ1-6; TRBD1 matches at 7 bases. After removal of 4 bases from V and 4 bases from J, the junction contained 4 bases not matched to a gene. This CDR3 region has 15 residues. Germline V lookup: CDR1 LNHDA, CDR2 SQIVND (reference sequence).

This clonotype is termed medium-sized. V and J are TRBV20-1 and TRBJ1-1; D remains unclear. The V and J ends lost 3 bases and 5 bases respectively, with 16 bases between them. The V gene's germline CDR1 is DFQATT and CDR2 SNEGSKA (reference sequence). The CDR3 totals 14 residues. CDR3 region: CSARVSGSGTEAFF. The CDR3 DNA follows: TGCAGTGCTAGGGTGTCCGGGAGTGGGACTGAAGCTTTCTTT.

This clonotype occurred many times. The chain's CDR3 is CASSGQGRGGIQYF. As DNA, the CDR3 is TGTGCCAGTAGCGGACAGGGAAGGGGGGGCATTCAGTACTTC. J is TRBJ2-4 and V is TRBV19, with D possibly matching TRBD1 (8 bases). CDR3 length equals 14 residues. The V gene's germline CDR1 is LNHDA and CDR2 SQIVND (reference sequence). Deletions cut 6 bases from V and 9 bases from J, with 18 bases between.

This clonotype appeared many times. J is TRBJ2-7 and V is TRBV2, with D maybe TRBD2 (5 bases). The CDR3 has 13 amino acids. V was shortened by 8 bases and J by 6 bases, with 17 bases between the two germline ends. Per the germline V gene, CDR1 is SNHLY and CDR2 is FYNNEI. CDR3 loop: CASCGDRGSEQYF. The CDR3 DNA sequence: TGTGCCAGCTGCGGAGATCGAGGGTCCGAGCAGTACTTC.

This clonotype occurred many times. This chain uses TRBV19 with TRBJ2-5; D uncertain. The CDR3 length is 12 residues. CDR1 LNHDA and CDR2 SQIVND come from the germline V gene (reference sequence). Trimming removed 5 bases at V and 3 bases at J, with 7 bases between. CDR3 nucleotides: TGTGCCAGTAGTTCCCGGGAAGAGACCCAGTACTTC. Translating gives CASSSREETQYF.

The chain couples TRBV15 to TRBJ2-2, with 7 bases matching TRBD1. Germline CDR1 reads LNHNV; CDR2 reads YYDKDF (reference sequence). V trimming: 0 bases; J trimming: 3 bases; junction bases outside the gene matches: 4. This CDR3 has 16 residues. CDR3: CATSRELQGDTGELFF. The CDR3 DNA reads TGTGCCACCAGCAGAGAACTTCAGGGGGACACCGGGGAGCTGTTTTTT.

V usage is TRBV7-3 and J usage is TRBJ1-5; D not resolved. The CDR3 is 12 amino acids. Trimming took 6 bases from V and 9 from J, leaving 12 bases between them. Germline V gene data show CDR1 as SGHTA and CDR2 as FQGTGA. The CDR3 region is CASSAEGWPQHF. In DNA, the CDR3 is TGTGCCAGCAGTGCGGAGGGTTGGCCCCAGCATTTT.

This clonotype was seen repeatedly, ten times or more. V usage is TRBV6-1 and J usage is TRBJ1-4, with no clear D. The CDR3 covers 12 residues. Germline assignment: CDR1 MNHNS and CDR2 SASEGT. Between the trimmed V and J ends, which lost 6 bases and 15 bases, there was a span of 17 bases. DNA for the CDR3: TGTGCCAGCAGGAGGGAAGACCCCAGATTGTTTTTT. This translates into CASRREDPRLFF.